This T cell receptor beta chain comes out of a study of blood T cell repertoires in COVID-19. Sequenced by immunoSEQ multiplex PCR; TCRdb stores in-frame clones only, minus some. The data contain approximately 150,000 clones, about 85% of them seen just once; the ten biggest clones take up 13%. Trimming removed 3 bases at V and 0 bases at J, with 12 bases between. Germline CDR1 KGHSH, CDR2 LQKENI. The CDR3 runs to 15 residues. Sequences were obtained from peripheral blood. The clonotype originates from a man in his 70s who had recovered from COVID-19. The chain uses TRBV18 and TRBJ2-7; maybe TRBD2 (5 bases). This CDR3 reads CASSPAGKSSYEQYF. In DNA, the CDR3 is TGTGCCAGCTCACCGGCCGGGAAAAGCTCCTACGAGCAGTACTTC.